The clone carrying this T cell receptor beta chain was recorded many times. The antigen is undetermined. Patients were excluded for uncontrolled infection, other autoimmune disease, pregnancy or lactation. The sample originates from a study of T cells in Graves' hyperthyroidism and ophthalmopathy. General study results and limits: Ophthalmopathy was distinguished from stable hyperthyroidism by 13 V-J signatures. Blood shared most expanded thyroid clonotypes above 0.001.

Amplification targeted TCR beta CDR3 regions from RNA transcripts. First-round RT-PCR targeting the TCR CDR3 was performed with the HTBI primer set. TCRdb fed the multiplex PCR reads into MiXCR, producing one record per CDR3 protein. The table has some 600,000 distinct CDR3 sequences, 11% to 15% seen once. The V end lost 5 bases, the J end lost 2 bases, and 12 bases lay between the germline ends. The CDR3 is made up of 14 amino acids. Germline CDR1 SEHNR, CDR2 FQNEAQ (reference sequence). This sequence was found in a woman aged 25 to 39 with Graves' hyperthyroidism that later progressed to Graves' ophthalmopathy. The chain combines TRBV7-9 with TRBJ2-5, with D possibly being TRBD1 (6 bases). Sequenced sample: blood. The CDR3 DNA follows: TGTGCCAGCAGCGGCCGGGACATTCAAGAGACCCAGTACTTC. It yields the protein CASSGRDIQETQYF.